The TCR beta chain under discussion was sequenced for a study of graft-versus-host responses after intestinal transplantation. Study details: Uniformly, recipients were administered anti-thymocyte globulin induction with subsequent tacrolimus and steroids for around 3 years. Points from the study as a whole: The study associated peak circulating GvH clone levels with early post-transplant HvG declines. Among recipient marrow samples, GvH clones were found; some appeared first in ileum or blood. Elevated graft-versus-host to host-versus-graft clonal ratios in allografts were recorded for patients with graft-donor T cell macrochimerism.

Germline CDR1 is LNHDA and CDR2 is SQIVND (reference sequence). This CDR3 has 15 amino acids. V dropped 2 bases and J dropped 4; count of bases not matched to a gene: 5. A remark on this clone: What it recognizes is unknown.

Using immunoSEQ multiplex PCR, the repertoire was profiled, and TCRdb retains in-frame clones only, with some absent. The table has roughly 20,000 clones, roughly 86% seen once. The chain joins TRBV19 to TRBJ2-7, with 10 bases identical to TRBD1. This sequence originates from a human patient who received an intestinal transplant, so some T cells may come from the graft donor. Sequenced here: PBMCs, sampled 220 to 240 days after intestinal transplant. CDR3 bases: TGTGCCAGTAGTATAAAGTGGACAGGGGGTTACGAGCAGTACTTC. As protein: CASSIKWTGGYEQYF. Full variable domain (missing parts from reference TRBV19 and TRBJ2-7): DGGITQSPKYLFRKEGQNVTLSCEQNLNHDAMYWYRQDPGQGLRLIYYSQIVNDFQKGDIAEGYSVSREKKESFPLTVTSAQKNPTAFYLCASSIKWTGGYEQYFGPGTRLTVT.